The rows below give T cell receptor beta chains drawn from one sample of a study of shared clonotypes between healthy human individuals. TCRdb's copy holds only in-frame clones and misses some; the assay was immunoSEQ multiplex PCR. The data contain around 2.1 million clones, approximately 94% of them singletons. Sequencing used naive CD4+ T cells sorted from blood. The receptors here all came from a man aged 18 to 29 in good health. CDR3s include the opening cysteine and the closing phenylalanine or tryptophan. The order of the fields is J gene, V gene, clone size, D gene, CDR3 DNA, CDR3 protein. D genes are given only for firm matches. The size field is filled for only some rows; it gives once, few, many or a size class.

j_gene: TRBJ1-3
v_gene: TRBV7-8
abundance: NA
d_gene: NA
CDR3nt: TGTGCCAGCAGCTCAGGGTTTCCCTCTGGAAACACCATATATTTT
CDR3aa: CASSSGFPSGNTIYF

j_gene: TRBJ2-7
v_gene: TRBV2
abundance: NA
d_gene: TRBD1
CDR3nt: TGTGCCAGCAGTGTCGACAGGGGGACGTACGAGCAGTACTTC
CDR3aa: CASSVDRGTYEQYF

j_gene: TRBJ2-1
v_gene: TRBV25-1
abundance: NA
d_gene: NA
CDR3nt: TGTGCCAGCAGCTTTTCGGCCAATGAGCAGTTCTTC
CDR3aa: CASSFSANEQFF

j_gene: TRBJ2-6
v_gene: TRBV18
abundance: once
d_gene: NA
CDR3nt: TGTGCCAGCTCACCCTTTCCAGGGACAGGGGCCAACGTCCTGACTTTC
CDR3aa: CASSPFPGTGANVLTF

j_gene: TRBJ1-6
v_gene: TRBV6-1
abundance: NA
d_gene: NA
CDR3nt: TGTGCCAGCCTGTTGGGAGGGAATTCACCCCTCCACTTT
CDR3aa: CASLLGGNSPLHF

j_gene: TRBJ2-7
v_gene: TRBV5-1
abundance: NA
d_gene: NA
CDR3nt: TGCGCCAGCAGCTTGCAGGTGGGTTCCGAGCAGTACTTC
CDR3aa: CASSLQVGSEQYF

j_gene: TRBJ1-5
v_gene: TRBV23-1
abundance: NA
d_gene: NA
CDR3nt: TGCGCCAGCAGTCAATCGCTAGGGAGGAATTATAGCAATCAGCCCCAGCATTTT
CDR3aa: CASSQSLGRNYSNQPQHF

j_gene: TRBJ2-6
v_gene: TRBV7-9
abundance: NA
d_gene: NA
CDR3nt: TGTGCCAGCAGCTCCGGCGAAATCTCTGGGGCCAACGTCCTGACTTTC
CDR3aa: CASSSGEISGANVLTF

j_gene: TRBJ2-4
v_gene: TRBV28
abundance: NA
d_gene: NA
CDR3nt: TGTGCCAGCAGTTTCCAGCAACTAGCCAAAAACATTCAGTACTTC
CDR3aa: CASSFQQLAKNIQYF

j_gene: TRBJ2-7
v_gene: TRBV10-2
abundance: NA
d_gene: TRBD1
CDR3nt: TGCGCCAGCAGCGACAGGGGGCTCAAGAACGAGCAGTACTTC
CDR3aa: CASSDRGLKNEQYF

j_gene: TRBJ1-3
v_gene: TRBV2
abundance: NA
d_gene: NA
CDR3nt: TGTGCCAGCAGCCCCCAGTCTGCGGGCTCTGGAAACACCATATATTTT
CDR3aa: CASSPQSAGSGNTIYF

j_gene: TRBJ2-1
v_gene: TRBV7-2
abundance: NA
d_gene: NA
CDR3nt: TGTGCCAGCAGCCCACCTACCGATGAGCAGTTCTTC
CDR3aa: CASSPPTDEQFF

j_gene: TRBJ2-3
v_gene: TRBV5-1
abundance: NA
d_gene: TRBD2
CDR3nt: TGCGCCAGCAGCGTGGGACTAGCGGGAGGGGTCGATACGCAGTATTTT
CDR3aa: CASSVGLAGGVDTQYF

j_gene: TRBJ2-3
v_gene: TRBV6-5
abundance: NA
d_gene: NA
CDR3nt: TGTGCCAGCAGAGCCGGCAGAGGCACAGATACGCAGTATTTT
CDR3aa: CASRAGRGTDTQYF